The source of this TCR beta chain is a study of shared clonotypes between healthy human individuals. Genomic DNA for unsorted samples was obtained from approximately 100 million PBMCs. CDR1 is SNHLY and CDR2 is FYNNEI in the germline V gene. The CDR3 is made up of 14 amino acids. V lost 4 bases and J 16 bases, leaving 22 bases between the germline ends. Assay: immunoSEQ multiplex PCR; the TCRdb copy retains only in-frame clones and omits some. Here the sample spans under 600,000 clones, around 79% being singletons. As regards this clone: It is likely a read error: a sequence one base away is far more abundant.

Sequences were obtained from PBMCs. This sequence was found in a woman aged 40-49 years in good health. Some clones in this sample may be carry-over from other donors' samples. The chain couples TRBV2 to TRBJ1-4; a possible D gene is TRBD1 (6 bases). The CDR3: CASSADTGTWERFF. The CDR3, as DNA: TGTGCCAGCAGTGCCGACACCGGGACATGGGAGAGGTTTTTT.